A single sample gave rise to the 8 T cell receptor beta chains below, sequenced in a study of T cells in localized non-small cell lung cancer. Assay used: immunoSEQ multiplex PCR; TCRdb lists only in-frame clones, some missing. Seen here are roughly 18,000 clones, roughly four fifths observed once, and the top ten hold approximately 24%. The sample here was peripheral blood, taken before any cancer treatment. The receptors derive from a female donor older than 55 with stage I lung adenocarcinoma.

There are a few counts of this clone. J is TRBJ1-1 and V is TRBV25-1; the D gene is possibly TRBD1 (6 bases). The V gene lost 7 bases and the J gene lost 0 bases, with 9 bases spanning the gap. The CDR3 length is 13 residues. In germline, CDR1 is MGHDK, CDR2 SYGVNS. The CDR3 nucleotides are TGTGCCAGCACGACAGGCTTGAACACTGAAGCTTTCTTT. It is translated as CASTTGLNTEAFF.

The chain links TRBV5-1 to TRBJ1-2; TRBD1 matches at 8 bases. Trimming at V came to 4 bases and at J to 0 bases, leaving 5 bases not matched to a gene. CDR1 is SGHRS, CDR2 YFSETQ, per germline. The length of the CDR3 is 15 residues. The CDR3 bases are TGCGCCAGCAGCCCCGGGACAGGATCTAACTATGGCTACACCTTC. Its translation: CASSPGTGSNYGYTF.

The rearrangement uses TRBV7-2 and TRBJ1-2, with TRBD1 matching 7 bases. The V gene's germline CDR1 is SGHTA and CDR2 FQGNSA. Unmatched junction bases numbered 6, after V lost 4 bases and J lost 4 bases. The CDR3 runs to 14 residues. For the CDR3, the DNA is TGTGCCAGCAGCTCAGCGACAGGGCGCTATGGCTACACCTTC. Its protein is CASSSATGRYGYTF.

V gene TRBV10-3 combines with J gene TRBJ1-5; no reliable D call. In germline, CDR1 is ENHRY, CDR2 SYGVKD. The V and J ends lost 2 bases and 1 base respectively, with 6 bases between them. The CDR3 length is 14 residues. The CDR3 sequence: CAISEVGSNQPQHF. CDR3 sequence (DNA): TGTGCCATCAGTGAGGTCGGGAGCAATCAGCCCCAGCATTTT.

This CDR3 reads CASSQEEGGSTDTQYF. CDR3 nucleotides: TGCGCCAGCAGCCAAGAGGAGGGGGGAAGCACAGATACGCAGTATTTT. The chain joins TRBV4-1 to TRBJ2-3, with D tentatively TRBD1 or TRBD2 (6 bases each). The germline gives CDR1 MGHRA, CDR2 YSYEKL. There are 16 residues in the CDR3. The ends were cut back, 0 bases at V and 0 bases at J, with 10 bases in the middle.

This chain uses TRBV30 with TRBJ1-6; D is unresolved. Trimming took off 2 bases at V and 8 bases at J, with 19 bases between the two ends. Looked up from germline, CDR1 is GTSNPN and CDR2 is SVGIG (reference sequence). The CDR3 has 16 amino acids. Here the CDR3 reads CAWSRSGQLGDSPLHF. The CDR3 DNA reads as TGTGCCTGGAGTAGGTCCGGCCAACTAGGCGATTCACCCCTCCACTTT.

CDR3 bases: TGTGCCAGCAGCTTAATAAAGGGACACCCCTACAATGAGCAGTTCTTC. It codes for CASSLIKGHPYNEQFF. The rearrangement links TRBV11-2 to TRBJ2-1, with D possibly TRBD1 on 6 matching bases. The germline CDR1 and CDR2 sequences are SGHAT and FQNNGV. V lost 2 bases, J lost 2 bases, and 13 bases lay in between. The CDR3 has 16 residues.

The chain couples TRBV28 to TRBJ2-6; TRBD1 matches at 12 bases. CDR1 is MDHEN, CDR2 SYDVKM, per germline. After removal of 10 bases from V and 4 bases from J, the junction contained 11 bases not matched to a gene. The CDR3 is made up of 17 amino acids. The CDR3 protein is CAIKRDRGLAGANVLTF. The DNA for the CDR3 is TGTGCCATCAAAAGGGACAGGGGGCTTGCCGGGGCCAACGTCCTGACTTTC.